The entry below describes one T cell receptor (beta chain). Its target is not known. The sample originates from a study of cytomegalovirus exposure and HLA in healthy donors. Healthy donors of bone marrow made up the group. The PCR ran on 60 Vbeta and 13 Jbeta primers. Libraries were prepared by immunoSEQ multiplex PCR; TCRdb keeps only in-frame clonotypes and omits some of them. The listing records around 80,000 clones. Study-wide results and limits: The listing of roughly 160 TCR beta chains classed them as cytomegalovirus-associated.

Germline V gene sequence: CDR1 SGHRS, CDR2 YFSETQ. V shed 5 bases and J 4 bases; nucleotides not matched to a gene: 7. The CDR3 contains 15 residues. The TCR comes from a boy younger than 18 in good health and CMV-seronegative. This chain uses TRBV5-1 with TRBJ2-2, with 8 bases lining up with TRBD1. The specimen was PBMCs. The CDR3 DNA follows: TGCGCCAGCAGACCCCGGACAGGGACCACCGGGGAGCTGTTTTTT. Translating it yields CASRPRTGTTGELFF.